Below are 13 T cell receptor beta chains sequenced from a single sample in a study of blood T cell repertoires in COVID-19. Using immunoSEQ multiplex PCR, the repertoire was profiled, and TCRdb retains in-frame clones only, with some absent. The data show about 330,000 clones, with 65% to 90% seen just once and about 7% held by the top ten. The material sequenced was peripheral blood. These receptors originate from a human donor in a cohort sampled during active COVID-19.

CDR3 sequence reads: CASSWRTVNSPLHF. The CDR3 DNA reads as TGTGCCAGCAGTTGGAGGACAGTAAATTCACCCCTCCACTTT. The chain couples TRBV2 to TRBJ1-6, with a possible D match to TRBD1 (6 bases). The V end lost 5 bases, the J end lost 7 bases, and 12 bases lay between the germline ends. CDR1 SNHLY and CDR2 FYNNEI come from the germline V gene. The CDR3 runs to 14 residues.

The gene calls are TRBV11-3 and TRBJ2-2; tentative D call: TRBD1 (5 bases). This CDR3 has 15 residues. Germline CDR1 and CDR2: SGHNT and YENEEA. V was cut by 4 bases and J by 6 bases, with 15 bases left in between. The DNA of the CDR3 is TGTGCCAGCAGCTCCCCTAGGACCAGGGCCGGGGAGCTGTTTTTT. It yields the protein CASSSPRTRAGELFF.

The chain combines TRBV18 with TRBJ1-1; possibly TRBD1 for D (5 bases). V shed 1 base and J shed 1 base, with 13 bases lying between them. The CDR3 is made up of 16 amino acids. The germline V gene has CDR1 KGHSH and CDR2 LQKENI. The CDR3 here is CASSPLTGGENTEAFF. CDR3 bases: TGTGCCAGCTCACCACTTACGGGGGGGGAGAACACTGAAGCTTTCTTT.

The chain combines TRBV29-1 with TRBJ1-1; D is uncertain. CDR3 size: 11 residues. Germline-derived CDR1 and CDR2 are SQVTM and ANQGSEA. Trimming shortened V by 5 bases and J by 8 bases, and 12 bases separated the two germline ends. The DNA of the CDR3 is TGCAGCGTTCGGCGATCAGGAGAAGCTTTCTTT. Its translation is CSVRRSGEAFF.

The chain recombines TRBV3-1 (or the pseudogene TRBV3-2) with TRBJ2-5; 7 bases line up with TRBD1. The V segment lost 4 bases and the J segment 6 bases; nucleotides outside the gene matches: 11. Per the germline V gene, CDR1 is LGHDT and CDR2 is YNNKEL (reference sequence). The CDR3 runs 15 residues. The CDR3, as DNA: TGTGCCAGCAGCCGGACGGGACAGCGAGAAAAGACCCAGTACTTC. This sequence encodes CASSRTGQREKTQYF.

The rearrangement joins TRBV7-9 to TRBJ2-1; 9 bases align to TRBD2. The V gene end was trimmed by 5 bases and the J gene end by 6 bases; junction bases not matched to a gene: 17. CDR3 length: 18 amino acids. Germline-derived CDR1 and CDR2 are SEHNR and FQNEAQ (reference sequence). The CDR3 sequence is CASSVRPSGAPEANEQFF. CDR3 bases: TGTGCCAGCAGCGTAAGGCCTAGCGGGGCGCCGGAGGCCAATGAGCAGTTCTTC.

This chain joins TRBV5-1 and TRBJ2-7; 8 bases are a match to TRBD1. The CDR3 length is 13 residues. Germline values: CDR1 SGHRS, CDR2 YFSETQ. Trimming took 5 bases from V and 4 from J; bases not matched to a gene: 5. CDR3 nucleotide sequence: TGCGCCAGCAGGCTCAGGGGGCTATACGAGCAGTACTTC. It translates to CASRLRGLYEQYF.

The rearrangement links TRBV27 to TRBJ1-5, with TRBD1 matching 8 bases. The CDR3 is made up of 14 amino acids. J was trimmed by 7 bases and V by 3 bases; bases with no gene match: 5. CDR1 MNHEY and CDR2 SMNVEV come from the germline V gene (reference sequence). The CDR3, as DNA: TGTGCCAGCAGTTTTGGGACAGGAGCCCAGCCCCAGCATTTT. Protein: CASSFGTGAQPQHF.

The rearrangement uses TRBV6-5 and TRBJ1-2; 12 nucleotides agree with TRBD1. This CDR3 contains 15 residues. CDR1 MNHEY and CDR2 SVGAGI come from the germline V gene. Trimming cost V 5 bases and J 2 bases; bases outside gene matches: 3. The CDR3 DNA sequence: TGTGCCAGCAGTATGGGACAGGGGGCGAACTATGGCTACACCTTC. Translating gives CASSMGQGANYGYTF.

The chain combines TRBV15 with TRBJ1-2; D gene unclear. Trimming shortened V by 0 bases and J by 0 bases, and 14 bases separated the two germline ends. CDR3 size: 17 residues. CDR1 LNHNV and CDR2 YYDKDF come from the germline V gene (reference sequence). CDR3 nucleotide sequence: TGTGCCACCAGCAGAGATCATAGGGAGAGGACTAACTATGGCTACACCTTC. This sequence encodes CATSRDHRERTNYGYTF.

The chain has TRBV7-3 and TRBJ1-6; tentatively, D is TRBD1 (5 bases). The CDR3 spans 13 residues. Trimming shortened V by 4 bases and J by 13 bases, and 14 bases separated the two germline ends. Germline values: CDR1 SGHTA, CDR2 FQGTGA. The CDR3 is CASSSRALGPLHF. CDR3 coding DNA: TGTGCCAGCAGCTCCAGGGCTTTGGGGCCCCTCCACTTT. The full variable domain, in which reference TRBV7-3 and TRBJ1-6 provide the parts outside the CDR3, is GAGVSQTPSNKVTEKGKYVELRCDPISGHTALYWYRQSLGQGPEFLIYFQGTGAADDSGLPNDRFFAVRPEGSVSTLKIQRTERGDSAVYLCASSSRALGPLHFGNGTRLTVT.

This chain links TRBV9 with TRBJ2-1; D might be TRBD2 (7 bases). V lost 0 bases to trimming and J lost 3 bases, with 10 bases between them. The germline gives CDR1 SGDLS, CDR2 YYNGEE. The CDR3 contains 15 residues. In DNA, the CDR3 is TGTGCCAGCAGCGTAGGCGGGGGCCACTACAATGAGCAGTTCTTC. It yields the protein CASSVGGGHYNEQFF.

The rearrangement joins TRBV6-1 to TRBJ2-5; D is undetermined. V dropped 3 bases and J dropped 2 bases, with 4 bases sitting between them. The CDR3 extends over 12 amino acids. Germline loops: CDR1 MNHNS, CDR2 SASEGT. CDR3 residues: CASSESQETQYF. The CDR3 DNA reads TGTGCCAGCAGTGAGTCACAAGAGACCCAGTACTTC.